This TCR beta chain was sequenced during a study of blood T cell repertoires in COVID-19. Study-wide context: Some COVID-19 samples were acute and others convalescent; all came from the United States, Italy and Spain.

Germline CDR1 reads SQVTM; CDR2 reads ANQGSEA. CDR3 length equals 11 residues. V gave up 4 bases and J gave up 7 bases, with 8 bases separating them. Some clones are missing from TCRdb's copy, which holds only in-frame ones; the method was immunoSEQ multiplex PCR. Of 200,000 to 250,000 clones listed, 88% are singletons. The sequenced material came from peripheral blood. This clonotype originated in a woman aged 60-75 years with acute or convalescent COVID-19. This chain links TRBV29-1 with TRBJ2-1, with no clear D. CDR3 protein: CSVAPGNEQFF. CDR3 coding DNA: TGCAGCGTTGCCCCAGGTAATGAGCAGTTCTTC.